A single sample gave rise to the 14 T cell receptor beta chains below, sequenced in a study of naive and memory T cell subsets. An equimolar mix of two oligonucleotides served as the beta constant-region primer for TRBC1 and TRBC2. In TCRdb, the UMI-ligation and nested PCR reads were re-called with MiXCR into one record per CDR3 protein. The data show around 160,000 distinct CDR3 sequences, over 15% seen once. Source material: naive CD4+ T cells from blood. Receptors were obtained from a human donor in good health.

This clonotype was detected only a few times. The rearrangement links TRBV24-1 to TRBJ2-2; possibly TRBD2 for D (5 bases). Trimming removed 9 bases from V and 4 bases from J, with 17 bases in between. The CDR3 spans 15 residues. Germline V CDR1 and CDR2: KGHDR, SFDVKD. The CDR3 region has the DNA TGTGCCACCTCCTCCCCCAGAGGGAGCACCGGGGAGCTGTTTTTT. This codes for CATSSPRGSTGELFF.

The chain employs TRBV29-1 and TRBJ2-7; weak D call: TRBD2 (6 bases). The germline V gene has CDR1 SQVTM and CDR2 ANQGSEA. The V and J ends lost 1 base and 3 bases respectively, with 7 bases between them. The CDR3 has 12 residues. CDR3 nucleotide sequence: TGCAGCGTTGAAGGGGACTTCTACGAGCAGTACTTC. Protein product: CSVEGDFYEQYF.

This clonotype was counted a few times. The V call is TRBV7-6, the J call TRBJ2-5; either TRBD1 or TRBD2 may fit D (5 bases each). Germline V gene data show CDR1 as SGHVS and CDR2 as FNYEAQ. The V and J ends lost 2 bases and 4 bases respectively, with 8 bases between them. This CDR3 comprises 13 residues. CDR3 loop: CASSLWGRETQYF. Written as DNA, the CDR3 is TGTGCCAGCAGCTTATGGGGGAGAGAGACCCAGTACTTC.

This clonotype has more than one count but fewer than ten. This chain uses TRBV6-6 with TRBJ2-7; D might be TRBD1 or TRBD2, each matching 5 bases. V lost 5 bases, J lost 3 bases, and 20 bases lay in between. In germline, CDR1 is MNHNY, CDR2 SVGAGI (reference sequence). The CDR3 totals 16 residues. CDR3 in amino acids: CASSQKGPRGDYEQYF. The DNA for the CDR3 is TGTGCCAGCAGTCAAAAGGGACCTCGCGGAGACTACGAGCAGTACTTC.

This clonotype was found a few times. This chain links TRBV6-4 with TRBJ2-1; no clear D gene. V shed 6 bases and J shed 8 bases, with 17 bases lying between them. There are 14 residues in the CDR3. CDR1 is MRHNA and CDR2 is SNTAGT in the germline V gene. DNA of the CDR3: TGTGCCAGCAGCCCCCATGTAAGGGCGGATGAGCAGTTCTTC. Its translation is CASSPHVRADEQFF.

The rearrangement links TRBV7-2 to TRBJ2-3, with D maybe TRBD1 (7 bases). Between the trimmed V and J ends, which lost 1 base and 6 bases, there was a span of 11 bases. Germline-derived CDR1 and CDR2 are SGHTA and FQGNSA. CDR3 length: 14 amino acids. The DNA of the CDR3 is TGTGCCAGCAGCTTAGGAGCAGGGGGGGATACGCAGTATTTT. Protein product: CASSLGAGGDTQYF.

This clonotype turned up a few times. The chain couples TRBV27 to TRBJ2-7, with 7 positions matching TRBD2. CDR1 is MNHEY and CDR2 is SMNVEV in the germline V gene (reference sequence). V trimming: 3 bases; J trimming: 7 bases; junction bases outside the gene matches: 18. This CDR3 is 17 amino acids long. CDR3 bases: TGTGCCAGCAGTTTCAGGTTCACCGGGACTATTGGGGGTGAGCAGTACTTC. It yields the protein CASSFRFTGTIGGEQYF.

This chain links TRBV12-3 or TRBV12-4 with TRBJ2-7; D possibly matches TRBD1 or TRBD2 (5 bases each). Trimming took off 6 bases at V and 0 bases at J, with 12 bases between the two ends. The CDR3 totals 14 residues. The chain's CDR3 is CASRDTGSSYEQYF. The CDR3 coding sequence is TGTGCCAGCAGGGACACGGGGAGCTCCTACGAGCAGTACTTC.

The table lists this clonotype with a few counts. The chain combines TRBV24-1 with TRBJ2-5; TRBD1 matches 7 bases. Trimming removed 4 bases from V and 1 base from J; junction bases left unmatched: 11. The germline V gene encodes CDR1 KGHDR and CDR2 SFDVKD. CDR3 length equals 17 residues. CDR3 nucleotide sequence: TGTGCCACCAGTGACCCCACCGGGACAGACGCCCAAGAGACCCAGTACTTC. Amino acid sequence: CATSDPTGTDAQETQYF.

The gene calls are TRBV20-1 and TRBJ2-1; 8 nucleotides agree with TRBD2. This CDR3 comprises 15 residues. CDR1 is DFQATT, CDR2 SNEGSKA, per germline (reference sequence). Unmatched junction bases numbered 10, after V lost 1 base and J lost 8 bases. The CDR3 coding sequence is TGCAGTGCTAGAGGAACAAGCGGGAGAAACGATGAGCAGTTCTTC. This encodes CSARGTSGRNDEQFF.

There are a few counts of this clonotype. The CDR3 DNA sequence: TGTGCCACCAGCAGAGAAATCCCCGCGGGAGGATGCACAGATACGCAGTATTTT. This sequence encodes CATSREIPAGGCTDTQYF. The chain joins TRBV15 to TRBJ2-3, with TRBD2 matching over 8 bases. V gave up 0 bases and J gave up 1 base; unmatched junction bases: 9. The length of the CDR3 is 18 residues. Germline loops: CDR1 LNHNV, CDR2 YYDKDF (reference sequence).

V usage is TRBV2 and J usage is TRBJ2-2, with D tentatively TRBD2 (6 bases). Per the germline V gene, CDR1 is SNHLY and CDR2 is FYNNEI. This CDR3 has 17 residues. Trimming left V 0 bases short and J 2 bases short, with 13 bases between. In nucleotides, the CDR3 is TGTGCCAGCAGTGAAGCGCGGGGTAGCTACAACACCGGGGAGCTGTTTTTT. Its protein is CASSEARGSYNTGELFF.

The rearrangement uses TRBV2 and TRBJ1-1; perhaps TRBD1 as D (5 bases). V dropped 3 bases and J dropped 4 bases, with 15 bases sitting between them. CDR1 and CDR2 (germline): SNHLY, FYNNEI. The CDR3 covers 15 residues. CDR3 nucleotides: TGTGCCAGCAGTGAGAATATGGGGGGGGGCACTGAAGCTTTCTTT. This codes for CASSENMGGGTEAFF. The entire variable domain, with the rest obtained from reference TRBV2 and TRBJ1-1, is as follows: EPEVTQTPSHQVTQMGQEVILRCVPISNHLYFYWYRQILGQKVEFLVSFYNNEISEKSEIFDDQFSVERPDGSNFTLKIRSTKLEDSAMYFCASSENMGGGTEAFFGQGTRLTVV.

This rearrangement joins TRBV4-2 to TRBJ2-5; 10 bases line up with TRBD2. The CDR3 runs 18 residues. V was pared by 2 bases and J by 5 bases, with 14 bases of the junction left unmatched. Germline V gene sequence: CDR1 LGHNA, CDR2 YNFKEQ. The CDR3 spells CASSQRGLAETTWETQYF. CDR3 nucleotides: TGTGCCAGCAGCCAAAGAGGACTAGCGGAGACGACGTGGGAGACCCAGTACTTC.